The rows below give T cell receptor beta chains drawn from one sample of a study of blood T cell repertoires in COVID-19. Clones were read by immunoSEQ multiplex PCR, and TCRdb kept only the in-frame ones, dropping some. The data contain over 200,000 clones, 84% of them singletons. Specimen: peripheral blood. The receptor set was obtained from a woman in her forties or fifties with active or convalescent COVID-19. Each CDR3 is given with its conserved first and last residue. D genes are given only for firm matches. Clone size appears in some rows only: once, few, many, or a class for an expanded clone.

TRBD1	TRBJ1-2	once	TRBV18	CASSERQGAYYGYTF	TGTGCCAGCTCCGAGCGGCAGGGGGCGTACTATGGCTACACCTTC
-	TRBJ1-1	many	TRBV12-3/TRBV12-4	CASRGEGTEAFF	TGTGCCAGCAGGGGCGAGGGCACTGAAGCTTTCTTT
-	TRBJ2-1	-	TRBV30	CAWSVDSYNEQFF	TGTGCCTGGAGTGTAGACAGTTACAATGAGCAGTTCTTC
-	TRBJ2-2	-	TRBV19	CASNIPWGGNTGELFF	TGTGCCAGTAATATCCCCTGGGGCGGGAACACCGGGGAGCTGTTTTTT
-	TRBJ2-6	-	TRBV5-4	CASSSGLRSGANVLTF	TGTGCCAGCAGCTCGGGACTCCGCTCTGGGGCCAACGTCCTGACTTTC
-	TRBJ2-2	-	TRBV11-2	CASSLTRGTNTGELFF	TGTGCCAGCAGCCTCACCAGGGGAACGAACACCGGGGAGCTGTTTTTT
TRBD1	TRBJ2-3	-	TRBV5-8	CARGGRQGKADTQYF	TGTGCCAGGGGCGGGCGACAGGGCAAAGCAGATACGCAGTATTTT
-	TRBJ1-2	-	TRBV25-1	CASSEWAGSYGYTF	TGTGCCAGCAGTGAATGGGCAGGGTCCTATGGCTACACCTTC
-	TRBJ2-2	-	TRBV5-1	CASSLAAQNTGELFF	TGCGCCAGCAGCTTGGCCGCACAGAACACCGGGGAGCTGTTTTTT
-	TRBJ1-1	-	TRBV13	CASTTRRPGGGTEAFF	TGTGCCAGCACCACTCGCCGGCCCGGGGGAGGAACTGAAGCTTTCTTT
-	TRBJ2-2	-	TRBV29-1	CSVEDHVGGEHTGELFF	TGCAGCGTTGAAGATCACGTGGGAGGTGAGCACACCGGGGAGCTGTTTTTT
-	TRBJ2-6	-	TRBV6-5	CASSSEQGWANVLTF	TGTGCCAGCAGTTCAGAACAGGGCTGGGCCAACGTCCTGACTTTC
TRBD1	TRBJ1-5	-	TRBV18	CASSPPGQGNQPQHF	TGTGCCAGCTCACCACCGGGACAGGGCAATCAGCCCCAGCATTTT
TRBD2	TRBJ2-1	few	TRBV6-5	CASSYVASGGGEQFF	TGTGCCAGCAGTTACGTCGCTAGCGGTGGCGGTGAGCAGTTCTTC
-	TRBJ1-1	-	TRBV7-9	CASGGEGTEAFF	TGTGCCAGCGGGGGCGAGGGGACTGAAGCTTTCTTT
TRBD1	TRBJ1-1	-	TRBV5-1	CASSFQGGNTEAFF	TGCGCCAGCAGCTTTCAGGGGGGGAACACTGAAGCTTTCTTT
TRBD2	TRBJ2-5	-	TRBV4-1	CASSQELAGFPQETQYF	TGCGCCAGCAGCCAAGAACTAGCGGGGTTCCCTCAAGAGACCCAGTACTTC
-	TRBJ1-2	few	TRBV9	CASSATGGYGYTF	TGTGCCAGCAGCGCAACGGGGGGCTATGGCTACACCTTC
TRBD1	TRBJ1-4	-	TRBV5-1	CASSLGGTGARNEKLFF	TGCGCCAGCAGCTTGGGAGGGACAGGGGCCAGAAATGAAAAACTGTTTTTT
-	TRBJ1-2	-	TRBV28	CASSPTATYGYTF	TGTGCCAGCAGCCCGACAGCTACCTATGGCTACACCTTC
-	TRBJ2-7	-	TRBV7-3	CASSSGVGLEQYF	TGTGCCAGCAGCTCAGGGGTGGGTCTCGAGCAGTACTTC
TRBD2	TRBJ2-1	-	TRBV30	CAWSVKRGERGRPYNEQFF	TGTGCCTGGAGTGTAAAAAGGGGGGAGCGGGGGAGGCCCTACAATGAGCAGTTCTTC
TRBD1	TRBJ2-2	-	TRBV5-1	CASSPDTRQGGELFF	TGCGCCAGCAGCCCTGATACCAGACAGGGTGGGGAGCTGTTTTTT
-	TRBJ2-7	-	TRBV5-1	CASAAAYEQYF	TGCGCCAGCGCAGCGGCCTACGAGCAGTACTTC
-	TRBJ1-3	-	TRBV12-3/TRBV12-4	CASSPTGRNTIYF	TGTGCCAGCAGCCCCACAGGGCGAAACACCATATATTTT
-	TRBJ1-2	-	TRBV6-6	CASSDIDRNYGYTF	TGTGCCAGCAGCGACATCGACAGAAACTATGGCTACACCTTC
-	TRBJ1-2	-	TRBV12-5	CASGPREGLNYGYTF	TGTGCTAGTGGCCCGAGGGAGGGCCTAAACTATGGCTACACCTTC
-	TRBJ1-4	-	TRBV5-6	CASSLPRGRANEKLFF	TGTGCCAGCAGCTTACCTCGGGGTCGGGCTAATGAAAAACTGTTTTTT
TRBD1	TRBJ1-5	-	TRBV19	CASMTGTGGNQPQHF	TGTGCCAGTATGACCGGGACAGGGGGCAATCAGCCCCAGCATTTT
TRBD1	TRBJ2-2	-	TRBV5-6	CASRTGSNTGELFF	TGTGCCAGTAGGACAGGATCGAACACCGGGGAGCTGTTTTTT
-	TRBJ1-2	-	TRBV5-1	CASRFDTYGYTF	TGCGCCAGCAGGTTCGACACCTATGGCTACACCTTC
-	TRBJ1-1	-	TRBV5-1	CASSFGRNTEAFF	TGCGCCAGCAGCTTCGGGAGGAACACTGAAGCTTTCTTT
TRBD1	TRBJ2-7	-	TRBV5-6	CASRRQGGYYEQYF	TGTGCCAGCAGACGACAGGGGGGCTACTACGAGCAGTACTTC
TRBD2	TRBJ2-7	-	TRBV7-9	CASSLRLARDEQYF	TGTGCCAGCAGCTTAAGACTAGCTCGGGACGAGCAGTACTTC
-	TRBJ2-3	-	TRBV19	CASSTDLQGSTDTQYF	TGTGCCAGTAGTACCGACCTACAGGGATCCACAGATACGCAGTATTTT
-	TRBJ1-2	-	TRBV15	CATSRDGSIRYTF	TGTGCCACCAGCAGAGATGGTTCTATCCGCTACACCTTC
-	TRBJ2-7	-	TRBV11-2	CASSLAGGSEQYF	TGTGCCAGCAGCTTAGCAGGAGGGTCCGAGCAGTACTTC
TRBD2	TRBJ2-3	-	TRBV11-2	CASSLSGRAVDTQYF	TGTGCCAGCAGCTTGAGCGGGAGGGCCGTAGATACGCAGTATTTT
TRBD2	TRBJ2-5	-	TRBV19	CASSPRTSGQETQYF	TGTGCCAGTAGCCCCCGGACTAGCGGCCAAGAGACCCAGTACTTC
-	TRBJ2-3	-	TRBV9	CASSVRNTDTQYF	TGTGCCAGCAGCGTCAGAAACACAGATACGCAGTATTTT
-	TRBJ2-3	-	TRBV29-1	CSVEQGRADTQYF	TGCAGCGTCGAACAGGGGAGGGCAGATACGCAGTATTTT
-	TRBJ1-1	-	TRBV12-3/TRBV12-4	CASTLEGNTEAFF	TGTGCCAGCACCCTAGAGGGGAACACTGAAGCTTTCTTT
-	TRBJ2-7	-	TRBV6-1	CASSEQQPGFGAYEQYF	TGTGCCAGCAGTGAGCAACAACCGGGATTCGGGGCCTACGAGCAGTACTTC
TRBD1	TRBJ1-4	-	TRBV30	CAWSFGQGGYEKLFF	TGTGCCTGGAGTTTCGGACAGGGGGGATATGAAAAACTGTTTTTT
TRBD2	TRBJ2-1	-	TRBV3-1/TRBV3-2	CASSQGLAEVYNEQFF	TGTGCCAGCAGCCAAGGACTAGCGGAGGTATACAATGAGCAGTTCTTC
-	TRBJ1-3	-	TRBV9	CASTDMSSGNTIYF	TGTGCCAGCACCGACATGAGCTCTGGAAACACCATATATTTT
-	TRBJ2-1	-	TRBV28	CATVGGGYNEQFF	TGTGCCACAGTAGGGGGTGGCTACAATGAGCAGTTCTTC
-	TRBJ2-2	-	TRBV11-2	CASASAGRANTGELFF	TGTGCCAGCGCTTCCGCCGGGAGAGCGAACACCGGGGAGCTGTTTTTT
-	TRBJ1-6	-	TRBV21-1	CASIPRGQVWPPLHF	TGTGCCAGCATCCCAAGGGGACAGGTCTGGCCACCCCTCCACTTT
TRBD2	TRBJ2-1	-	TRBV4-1	CASSPQEGGAGDNEQFF	TGCGCCAGCAGCCCCCAGGAAGGGGGAGCGGGAGACAATGAGCAGTTCTTC
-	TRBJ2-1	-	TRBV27	CASSVFRVRLDEQFF	TGTGCCAGCAGTGTTTTTCGGGTTCGTCTAGATGAGCAGTTCTTC
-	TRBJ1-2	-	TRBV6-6	CASGEGVYGYTF	TGTGCCAGCGGAGAGGGAGTCTATGGCTACACCTTC
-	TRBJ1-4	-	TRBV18	CASSDLGAGLEKLFF	TGTGCCAGCTCCGACCTAGGGGCAGGCCTTGAAAAACTGTTTTTT
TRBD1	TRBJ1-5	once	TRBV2	CAIAVRGGTGLNQPQHF	TGTGCAATCGCCGTAAGAGGGGGGACAGGGCTCAATCAGCCCCAGCATTTT
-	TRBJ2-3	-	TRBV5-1	CASSFQGGADTQYF	TGCGCCAGCAGCTTTCAGGGGGGAGCAGATACGCAGTATTTT
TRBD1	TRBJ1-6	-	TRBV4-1	CASSYRTGLNSPLHF	TGCGCCAGCAGTTATCGGACAGGTCTGAATTCACCCCTCCACTTT
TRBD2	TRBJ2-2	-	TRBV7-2	CASSIAGAGELFF	TGTGCCAGCAGTATAGCGGGGGCCGGGGAGCTGTTTTTT
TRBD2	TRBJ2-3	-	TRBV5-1	CASSRGTSESTDTQYF	TGCGCCAGCAGCCGAGGGACTAGCGAGAGCACAGATACGCAGTATTTT
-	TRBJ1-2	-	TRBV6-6	CASSYPFSLGGGYTF	TGTGCCAGCAGTTACCCGTTCTCCCTCGGCGGTGGCTACACCTTC
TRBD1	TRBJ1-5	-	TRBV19	CASSIVWTGHQPQHF	TGTGCCAGTAGTATAGTTTGGACAGGGCATCAGCCCCAGCATTTT